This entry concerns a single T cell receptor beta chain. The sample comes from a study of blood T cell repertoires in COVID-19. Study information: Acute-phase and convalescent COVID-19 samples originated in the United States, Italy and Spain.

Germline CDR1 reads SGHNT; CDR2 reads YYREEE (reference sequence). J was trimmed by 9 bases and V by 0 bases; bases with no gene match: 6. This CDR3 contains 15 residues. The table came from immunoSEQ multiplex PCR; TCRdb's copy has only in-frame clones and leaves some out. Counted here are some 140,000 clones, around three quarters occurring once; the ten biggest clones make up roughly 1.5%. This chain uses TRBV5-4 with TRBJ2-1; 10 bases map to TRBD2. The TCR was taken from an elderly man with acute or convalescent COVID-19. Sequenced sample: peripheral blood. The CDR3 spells CASSLEAGGPGEQFF. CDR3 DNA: TGTGCCAGCAGCTTGGAAGCGGGGGGGCCTGGTGAGCAGTTCTTC.